This TCR beta chain was captured in a study of OX40 agonist ivuxolimab in advanced cancers. Study-wide results and caveats: In the 0.1 to 3.0 mg/kg range, CD4+ and CD8+ blood T cells had expanded clonally by week 6. Partial responders treated at 0.1-3.0 mg/kg exhibited clonal expansion among the lowest measured. The work left the antigen specificity of expanded peripheral T cells undetermined.

Some clones are missing from TCRdb's copy, which holds only in-frame ones; the method was immunoSEQ multiplex PCR. The table lists approximately 12,000 clones, under 80% of them singletons. Peripheral blood came from all dose cohorts at three timepoints. The CDR3 runs to 14 residues. From germline, CDR1 is MGHRA and CDR2 YSYEKL. A remark on this clone: Its antigen is unidentified. With a much larger clone just one base away, this may be a read error.

This specimen was CD4+ or CD8+ T cells sorted from blood, taken in a trial of the OX40 agonist ivuxolimab. This chain joins TRBV4-1 and TRBJ2-7; no clear D gene. The sequence was collected from an adult with an advanced solid tumor such as melanoma, head and neck, liver or kidney cancer. CDR3 amino acids: CTSSPYDVSYEQYF. The CDR3 coding sequence is TGCACCAGCAGCCCCTACGACGTGTCCTACGAGCAGTACTTC.